This TCR beta chain derives from a study of type 1 regulatory T cells. The V gene end was trimmed by 2 bases and the J gene end by 1 base; junction bases not matched to a gene: 3. CDR3 length: 15 residues. The germline V gene has CDR1 DFQATT and CDR2 SNEGSKA (reference sequence). TCRdb processed the reads anew with MiXCR; each CDR3 protein has one entry. The sample lists 60,000 to 80,000 distinct CDR3 sequences, around 60% occurring once. A remark on this clonotype: What it binds is unknown.

V and J are TRBV20-1 and TRBJ1-3, with 9 bases matching TRBD1. What was sequenced was cultured T cells, either the whole culture or a sorted T cell fraction (not recorded which). Stated subset: Tr1-enriched cell product generated in vitro against host alloantigens. The receptor was isolated from a human donor in good health. This CDR3 is CSARRDRVSGNTIYF. The DNA for the CDR3 is TGCAGTGCTAGAAGGGACAGGGTTTCTGGAAACACCATATATTTT.